This T cell receptor (beta chain) stems from a study of T cell repertoires in cytomegalovirus infection. General study results and limits: CMV carriers having the relevant HLA were flagged by cumulative public TCR beta family frequency.

Via MiXCR, TCRdb re-called the reads, giving one row per CDR3 protein. The sample yields around 47,000 distinct CDR3 sequences, less than 20% seen once. In this sample, this clonotype turned up a few times. Its antigen is still unknown. Material: CD8+ T cells from cultured PBMCs, obtained from culture after CMV antigen stimulation. The TCR comes from a human donor in good health (CMV status not recorded). Some clones in this sample may be carry-over from other donors' samples.

Here the CDR3 reads CASSEGGHFISAKNIQYF. The CDR3 DNA is TGTGCCAGCAGCGAGGGAGGCCATTTTATTTCGGCCAAAAACATTCAGTACTTC. The genes are TRBV12-3 or TRBV12-4 and TRBJ2-4; tentative D call: TRBD2 (6 bases). The ends were cut back, 6 bases at V and 1 base at J, with 22 bases in the middle. The CDR3 extends over 18 amino acids.